Listed below are T cell receptor beta chains from one sample, sequenced in a study of cytomegalovirus exposure and HLA in healthy donors. Clones were sequenced by immunoSEQ multiplex PCR, and TCRdb holds only the in-frame ones, with some missing. Of 150,000 to 200,000 clones in the sample, under 80% are singletons; the top ten hold roughly 2.9%. Sequenced: PBMCs. The source is a man aged 40-49 years in good health and CMV-seronegative. Each CDR3 is given with its conserved first and last residue. Fields, in order: V gene, D gene, J gene, clone size, CDR3 DNA, CDR3 protein. The D gene is left open where the match is weak. A row's size may be missing; if present it is once, few, many or a size class.

>TRBV7-2|TRBD2|TRBJ2-7|few
TGTGCCAGCAGCTTAGGGGGGGGCTACGAGCAGTACTTC
CASSLGGGYEQYF
>TRBV28|NA|TRBJ1-3|NA
TGTGCCAGCAGTTTATGGGAGAGCTCTGGAAACACCATATATTTT
CASSLWESSGNTIYF
>TRBV6-1|NA|TRBJ1-4|once
TGTGCCAGCAGGCAGGGAACAACTAATGAAAAACTGTTTTTT
CASRQGTTNEKLFF
>TRBV4-1|TRBD2|TRBJ2-5|NA
TGCGCCAGTGGACTAGCGAGACAAGAGACCCAGTACTTC
CASGLARQETQYF
>TRBV19|TRBD1|TRBJ2-6|few
TGTGCCAGTAGTAGGAACAGGGGACCCTCTGGGGCCAACGTCCTGACTTTC
CASSRNRGPSGANVLTF
>TRBV29-1|TRBD1|TRBJ2-7|NA
TGCAGCGTTGGGGACAGGGAATACGAGCAGTACTTC
CSVGDREYEQYF
>TRBV29-1|NA|TRBJ2-7|NA
TGCAGCGTTGAAATCGGGGGTTACGAGCAGTACTTC
CSVEIGGYEQYF
>TRBV18|TRBD2|TRBJ2-5|NA
TGTGCCAGCTCACCTTGGGAGGGAGTGAAAGAGACCCAGTACTTC
CASSPWEGVKETQYF
>TRBV20-1|NA|TRBJ2-1|NA
TGCAGTGCGAGTAACGGGGTTATACAGTTCTTC
CSASNGVIQFF
>TRBV7-3|NA|TRBJ2-1|NA
TGTGCCAGCAGTTCACAGGGCGGCAATGAGCAGTTCTTC
CASSSQGGNEQFF
>TRBV27|TRBD1|TRBJ2-7|NA
TGTGCCAGCAGTCATAGCCGGGACAGGGCCTACGAGCAGTACTTC
CASSHSRDRAYEQYF
>TRBV18|NA|TRBJ1-2|NA
TGTGCCAGCTCACCACAGGGGTCGGTCTATGGCTACACCTTC
CASSPQGSVYGYTF
>TRBV30|NA|TRBJ2-1|NA
TGTGCCTGGATAAGAGGGAGCCCCTACAATGAGCAGTTCTTC
CAWIRGSPYNEQFF
>TRBV10-3|TRBD1|TRBJ1-5|NA
TGTGCCATCAGAGGGACAGGGGGCGGTCAGCCCCAGCATTTT
CAIRGTGGGQPQHF
>TRBV5-1|TRBD1|TRBJ1-2|NA
TGCGCCAGCAGCGGACAGGGGGCAGGCTATGGCTACACCTTC
CASSGQGAGYGYTF
>TRBV28|NA|TRBJ2-7|NA
TGTGCCAGCAGTTCCGGATATTCGGGACATCTACAGTACGAGCAGTACTTC
CASSSGYSGHLQYEQYF
>TRBV7-2|NA|TRBJ2-1|NA
TGTGCCAGCAGCTTATTGCCCGGGAAAAGAGATGAGCAGTTCTTC
CASSLLPGKRDEQFF
>TRBV21-1|NA|TRBJ1-2|NA
TGTGCCAGCAGCGCCCTCCGGGACTCCGCTAACTATGGCTACACCTTC
CASSALRDSANYGYTF
>TRBV21-1|NA|TRBJ1-5|NA
TGTGCCAGCAGCCCCGAGGCGGCTGGACAGCCCCAGCATTTT
CASSPEAAGQPQHF
>TRBV9|NA|TRBJ1-1|NA
TGTGCCAGCAGCCCTCATCAGGGGACCTACGGTGAAGCTTTCTTT
CASSPHQGTYGEAFF
>TRBV7-2|NA|TRBJ1-1|NA
TGTGCCAGCAGCTCAGGTCAGGGGCGATTTGAAGCTTTCTTT
CASSSGQGRFEAFF
>TRBV27|NA|TRBJ2-7|NA
TGTGCCAGCAATAAAGACAGGTATGACCACGAGCAGTACTTC
CASNKDRYDHEQYF
>TRBV5-5|NA|TRBJ2-1|few
TGTGCCAGCAGCTTGAGGCTTGTGAGGGAGCAGTTCTTC
CASSLRLVREQFF
>TRBV7-2|NA|TRBJ2-7|NA
TGTGCCAGCAGCTTAGTAAACTTGGGAGGCGAGCAGTACTTC
CASSLVNLGGEQYF
>TRBV6-1|NA|TRBJ1-1|NA
TGTGCCAGCAGTAGGGGGAGGGCCTTAGGGGAAGCTTTCTTT
CASSRGRALGEAFF
>TRBV11-3|NA|TRBJ1-2|NA
TGTGCCAGCAGCTTAGGGCCTAACTATGGCTACACCTTC
CASSLGPNYGYTF
>TRBV19|TRBD1|TRBJ2-3|NA
TGTGCCAGTAGTGGGCAGGGGGTAGATACGCAGTATTTT
CASSGQGVDTQYF
>TRBV29-1|TRBD2|TRBJ2-7|NA
TGCAGCGCCGCGGGGACTAGCGGGAGGGCTATCTACGAGCAGTACTTC
CSAAGTSGRAIYEQYF
>TRBV5-1|NA|TRBJ2-1|few
TGCGCCAGCAGCTTGGACCCCTCCGGGGTAACCTACAATGAGCAGTTCTTC
CASSLDPSGVTYNEQFF
>TRBV7-9|TRBD1|TRBJ2-1|many
TGTGCCAGCAGCCCACCTGAGGACAGGGGGGCAGGGTATGAGCAGTTCTTC
CASSPPEDRGAGYEQFF
>TRBV7-9|TRBD1|TRBJ2-5|NA
TGTGCCAGCAGCAATAGAACAGGGGCGCAAGAGACCCAGTACTTC
CASSNRTGAQETQYF
>TRBV19|NA|TRBJ1-4|NA
TGTGCCAGTAGTGAGGGTCTTAATGAAAAACTGTTTTTT
CASSEGLNEKLFF
>TRBV6-5|TRBD1|TRBJ1-1|NA
TGTGCCAGCAGTCGCCGGGACAGGGAGAACACTGAAGCTTTCTTT
CASSRRDRENTEAFF
>TRBV19|TRBD2|TRBJ2-7|few
TGTGCCAGTAGTTCTGGACTAGGTGTCGAGCAGTACTTC
CASSSGLGVEQYF
>TRBV7-2|NA|TRBJ2-7|few
TGTGCCAGCAGCTTTGACAGGCGCTCCTACGAGCAGTACTTC
CASSFDRRSYEQYF
>TRBV5-1|NA|TRBJ1-4|NA
TGCGCCAGCAGCCCGGCGGGAGGGGATAATGAAAAACTGTTTTTT
CASSPAGGDNEKLFF
>TRBV6-1|TRBD2|TRBJ2-1|few
TGTGCCAGCAGTGAAGTGGTTAGTATTAGTAGGGAGGGGCCGAATGAGCAGTTCTTC
CASSEVVSISREGPNEQFF
>TRBV5-1|NA|TRBJ2-5|NA
TGCGCCAGCAGCCCCAGGGGCCCCGGAGAGACCCAGTACTTC
CASSPRGPGETQYF
>TRBV19|TRBD1|TRBJ1-1|NA
TGTGCCAGTAGTGTAGACAGGGGGTCCACTGAAGCTTTCTTT
CASSVDRGSTEAFF
>TRBV29-1|TRBD1|TRBJ2-7|NA
TGCAGCGTCGCAAGGACAGGGGCGGGCGAGCAGTACTTC
CSVARTGAGEQYF
>TRBV20-1|NA|TRBJ2-7|NA
TGCAGTGCTAGGCTTGCAGGCGAGCAGTACTTC
CSARLAGEQYF
>TRBV7-9|NA|TRBJ1-5|NA
TGTTCCAGCAGCTTAGCAGGGGTTGGTCAGCCCCAGCATTTT
CSSSLAGVGQPQHF
>TRBV28|NA|TRBJ2-7|NA
TGTGCCAGCAGTTTCTCCCGTTACGAGCAGTACTTC
CASSFSRYEQYF
>TRBV7-2|NA|TRBJ2-7|NA
TGTGCCAGCAGCTTAGCTAACAACAAATACGAGCAGTACTTC
CASSLANNKYEQYF
>TRBV6-1|NA|TRBJ1-3|NA
TGTGCCAGCAGTCCTACGGGAAACACCATATATTTT
CASSPTGNTIYF
>TRBV27|TRBD2|TRBJ2-7|few
TGTGCCAGCAGCCGCCGGTGGGGGGGCTACGAGCAGTACTTC
CASSRRWGGYEQYF
>TRBV27|NA|TRBJ1-1|NA
TGTGCCAGCAGTTTACTTGGGGGCAAGGGCACTGAAGCTTTCTTT
CASSLLGGKGTEAFF
>TRBV5-1|NA|TRBJ2-5|NA
TGCGCCAGCAGCTTGGGTATAGGCGGGGAGACCCAGTACTTC
CASSLGIGGETQYF
>TRBV15|TRBD1|TRBJ1-2|few
TGTGCCACCAGCAACAGGGGATTTGGCTACACCTTC
CATSNRGFGYTF
>TRBV9|NA|TRBJ2-3|NA
TGTGCCAGCAGCGTCTCTAGCACAGATACGCAGTATTTT
CASSVSSTDTQYF
>TRBV5-1|NA|TRBJ2-1|NA
TGCGCCAGCAGCTTGGGAGGGGGCTACAATGAGCAGTTCTTC
CASSLGGGYNEQFF
>TRBV7-8|NA|TRBJ2-1|NA
TGTGCCAGCAGATTCATACAGGGCAGCAATGAGCAGTTCTTC
CASRFIQGSNEQFF
>TRBV7-2|TRBD1|TRBJ1-2|NA
TGTGCCAGCAGCACGGGACAGCCTGGGGACTATGGCTACACCTTC
CASSTGQPGDYGYTF
>TRBV4-1|TRBD1|TRBJ2-2|NA
TGCGCCAGCAGCTTAAGCGAGGACAGGGTAAACACCGGGGAGCTGTTTTTT
CASSLSEDRVNTGELFF
>TRBV5-8|TRBD1|TRBJ1-1|few
TGTGCCAGCAGTCCGGGACAGGGGGCGCGGACTGAAGCTTTCTTT
CASSPGQGARTEAFF
>TRBV7-9|NA|TRBJ2-7|NA
TGTGCCAGCAGCTTAGGCAGAAACTACGAGCAGTACTTC
CASSLGRNYEQYF
>TRBV7-9|NA|TRBJ1-4|NA
TGTGCCAGCAGCTTAGATCTCAGGGTCGCTGAAAAACTGTTTTTT
CASSLDLRVAEKLFF
>TRBV6-1|NA|TRBJ1-4|once
TGTGCCAGCAGGCACAGGGTCGGGAATGAAAAACTGTTTTTT
CASRHRVGNEKLFF
>TRBV7-6|NA|TRBJ2-7|NA
TGTGCCAGCAGCTTAGCGCCGGGCTCCTACGAGCAGTACTTC
CASSLAPGSYEQYF